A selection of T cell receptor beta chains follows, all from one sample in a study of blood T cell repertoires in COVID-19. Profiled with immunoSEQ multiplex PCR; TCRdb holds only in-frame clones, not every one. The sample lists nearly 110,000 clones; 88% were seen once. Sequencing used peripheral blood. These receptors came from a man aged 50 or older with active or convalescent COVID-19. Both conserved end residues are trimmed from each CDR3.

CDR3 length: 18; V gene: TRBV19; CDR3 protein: ASSKPRGSLAGPNTGELF
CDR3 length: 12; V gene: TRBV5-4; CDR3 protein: ASSLDPGAYEQY
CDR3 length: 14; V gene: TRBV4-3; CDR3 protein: ASSQERGGSNQPQH
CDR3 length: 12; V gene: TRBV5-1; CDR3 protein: ASSLGQVKGELF
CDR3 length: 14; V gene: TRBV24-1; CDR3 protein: ATSDPDSGGSEKLF
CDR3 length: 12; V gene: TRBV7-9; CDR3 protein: ASSQSGRGDTQY
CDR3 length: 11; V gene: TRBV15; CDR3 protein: ATTIGGRETQY
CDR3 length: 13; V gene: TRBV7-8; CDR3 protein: ASSSLEGASEKLF
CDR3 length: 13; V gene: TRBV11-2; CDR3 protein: ASSFTRGGGNEQF
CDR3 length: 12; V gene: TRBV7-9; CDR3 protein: ASSPGLDGNEQF
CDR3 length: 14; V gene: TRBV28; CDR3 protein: ASSSNGLAGVLWQF
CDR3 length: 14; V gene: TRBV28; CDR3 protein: ASSINREVLFYEQY
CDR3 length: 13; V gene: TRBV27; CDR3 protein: ASREGQGTLREQF
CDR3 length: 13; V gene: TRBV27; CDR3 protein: AIKAGKANTGELF
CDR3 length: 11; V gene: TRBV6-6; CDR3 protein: ASLKGLNTEAF
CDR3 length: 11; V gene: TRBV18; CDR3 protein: ASSDGDSYGYT
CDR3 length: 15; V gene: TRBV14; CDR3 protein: ASSQGTGEAGANVLT
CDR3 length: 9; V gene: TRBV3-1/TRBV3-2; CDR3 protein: ASSQGRGQY
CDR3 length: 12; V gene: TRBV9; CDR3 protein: ASSVQGSQETQY
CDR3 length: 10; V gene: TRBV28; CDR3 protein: ASSLSGGSGF
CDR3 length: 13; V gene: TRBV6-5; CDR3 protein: ASSSRTGEVTEAF
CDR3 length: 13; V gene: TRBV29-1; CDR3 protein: SVGGYQGGHTEAF
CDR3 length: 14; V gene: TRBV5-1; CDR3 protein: ASSFTGTGGTDTQY
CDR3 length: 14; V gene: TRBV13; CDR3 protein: ASSPSGTGVLETQY
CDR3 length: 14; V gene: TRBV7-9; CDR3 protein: ASSPPGGVENNEQF
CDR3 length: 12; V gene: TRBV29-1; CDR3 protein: SVAPGLDAYEQY
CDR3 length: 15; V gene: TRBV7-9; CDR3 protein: ASSVRQGPSGANVLT
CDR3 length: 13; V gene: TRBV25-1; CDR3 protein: ASSPPAGEGETQY
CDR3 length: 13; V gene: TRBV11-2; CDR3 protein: ASSRSPESNQPQH
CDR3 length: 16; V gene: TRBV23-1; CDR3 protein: ASSQEVRIPTENNEQF
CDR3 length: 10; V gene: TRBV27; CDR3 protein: ASSYRNSPLH
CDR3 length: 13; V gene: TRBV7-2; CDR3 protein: ASSPGHVGTDTQY
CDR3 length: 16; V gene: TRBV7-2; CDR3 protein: ASSRALTTGVGTDTQY
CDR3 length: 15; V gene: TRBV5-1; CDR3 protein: ASSLLAGGPGQETQY
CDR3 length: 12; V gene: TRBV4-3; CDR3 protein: ASSQGRGNSPLH
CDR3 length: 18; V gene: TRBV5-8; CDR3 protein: ASSLGQGAFLGSGANVLT
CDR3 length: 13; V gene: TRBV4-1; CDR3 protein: ASSPGHLAKNIQY
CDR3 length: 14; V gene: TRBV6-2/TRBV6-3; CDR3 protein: ASSYSILAGAYEQY
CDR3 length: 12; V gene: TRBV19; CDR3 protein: ASSTLLWNTEAF
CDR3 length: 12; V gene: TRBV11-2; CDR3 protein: ASSFAEPRVTQY
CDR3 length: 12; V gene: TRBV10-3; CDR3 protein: AIKPGLAGVEQF
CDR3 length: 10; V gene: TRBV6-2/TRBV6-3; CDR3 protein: ASSWDSYEQY
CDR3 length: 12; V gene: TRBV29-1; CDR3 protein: SVEGQGLADTQY
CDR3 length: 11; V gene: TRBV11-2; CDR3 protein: ASGDRVGEKLF
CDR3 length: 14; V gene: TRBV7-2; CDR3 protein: ASSYGDRGANQPQH
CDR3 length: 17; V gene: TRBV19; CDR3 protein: ASSMRRPRTGYNTGELF
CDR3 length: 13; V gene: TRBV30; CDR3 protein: AWSVGRLAENEQF
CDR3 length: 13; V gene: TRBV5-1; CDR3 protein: ASSLAGMVYNEQF
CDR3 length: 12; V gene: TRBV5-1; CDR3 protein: ASSLAATNEKLF
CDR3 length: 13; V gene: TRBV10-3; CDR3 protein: AISRSGQANTEAF
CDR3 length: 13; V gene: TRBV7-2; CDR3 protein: ASSLATGVGSPLH
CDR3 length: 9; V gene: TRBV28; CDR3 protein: ACQSEEKLF
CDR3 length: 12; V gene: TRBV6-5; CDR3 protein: ARELGTGGAELF
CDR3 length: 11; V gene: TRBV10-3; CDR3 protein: AIRRRESYEQY
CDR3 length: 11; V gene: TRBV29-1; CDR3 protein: SVEFAGSYEQY
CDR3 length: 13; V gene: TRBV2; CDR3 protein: ASSGTVATNEKLF
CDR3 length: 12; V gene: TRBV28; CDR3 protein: ASSLSGRTYEQY
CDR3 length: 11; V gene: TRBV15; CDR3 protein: ATSSKAGVSAF
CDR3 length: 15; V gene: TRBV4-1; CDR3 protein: ASSRKVGTSDTDTQY